The T cell receptor beta chain described here comes from a study of identical twins. Regarding the study as a whole: Cord blood beta clonotypes present at high abundance carried fewer insertions; no such pattern appeared in memory repertoires.

In TCRdb, the 5' RACE reads were re-called with MiXCR into one record per CDR3 protein. The sample shows about 730,000 distinct CDR3 sequences, around 20% of them seen only once. The CDR3 totals 14 residues. The germline V gene has CDR1 MNHNS and CDR2 SASEGT. Comments on this clonotype: The antigen remains undetermined. One end of the junction is discordant with germline, which a read error may explain.

In addition, the sample was reused for a study of T cells expressing NK-cell markers. This second study notes: The eight sequenced donors comprised seven who were HCMV-seropositive and one who was seronegative. Within several experiments, an anti-gamma-delta TCR antibody kept the sorting limited to alpha-beta TCR T cells. A few of the donors also had these clonotypes leading their CD3+CD56-NKG2C+ fraction.

Sequencing was carried out using PBMCs. The chain employs TRBV6-1 and TRBJ2-1, with D possibly being TRBD1 (5 bases). This clonotype was sampled from a young woman in good health. CDR3 in amino acids: CASSTKTGHWHHVF. The CDR3 bases are TGTGCCAGCAGTACCAAAACAGGTCATTGGCACCACGTCTTC.